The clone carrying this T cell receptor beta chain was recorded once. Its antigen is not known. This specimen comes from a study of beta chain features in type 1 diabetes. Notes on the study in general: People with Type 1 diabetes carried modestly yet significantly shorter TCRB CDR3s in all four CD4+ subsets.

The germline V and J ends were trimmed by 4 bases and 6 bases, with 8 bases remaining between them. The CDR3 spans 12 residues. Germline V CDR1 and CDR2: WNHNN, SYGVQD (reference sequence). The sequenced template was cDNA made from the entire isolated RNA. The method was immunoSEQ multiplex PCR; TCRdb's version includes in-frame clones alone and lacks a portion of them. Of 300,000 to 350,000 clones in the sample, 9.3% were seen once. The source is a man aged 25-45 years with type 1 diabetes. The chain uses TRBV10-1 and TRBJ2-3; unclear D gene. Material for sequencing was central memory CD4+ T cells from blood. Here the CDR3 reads CASSVSLDTQYF. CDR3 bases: TGCGCCAGCAGTGTCTCCCTGGATACGCAGTATTTT.